This TCR beta chain was sequenced for a study of identical twins. General observations from the study: In zero-insertion analyses, partial confounding could arise from invariant MAIT and iNKT cells.

This clonotype has a handful of counts. Antigen unknown. Template switching, a step in the protocol, added a universal primer site, and cDNA carried unique molecular identifiers. Each CDR3 protein is one row after TCRdb ran MiXCR on the 5' RACE reads. The table lists roughly 630,000 distinct CDR3 sequences, under 8.5% of them singletons. Trimming at V came to 11 bases and at J to 0 bases, leaving 13 bases not matched to a gene. Germline V gene data show CDR1 as SGHAT and CDR2 as FQNNGV. The CDR3 length is 16 residues. The same specimen was also included in a second study, on yellow fever vaccine responses in identical twins.

This chain joins TRBV11-2 and TRBJ2-1; 7 bases align to TRBD2. The sequenced material came from PBMCs. This clonotype was sampled from a woman between 18 and 29 years old in good health. CDR3 sequence reads: CAVRGPRGDSYNEQFF. The DNA of the CDR3 is TGTGCCGTCCGGGGCCCACGGGGGGACTCCTACAATGAGCAGTTCTTC.